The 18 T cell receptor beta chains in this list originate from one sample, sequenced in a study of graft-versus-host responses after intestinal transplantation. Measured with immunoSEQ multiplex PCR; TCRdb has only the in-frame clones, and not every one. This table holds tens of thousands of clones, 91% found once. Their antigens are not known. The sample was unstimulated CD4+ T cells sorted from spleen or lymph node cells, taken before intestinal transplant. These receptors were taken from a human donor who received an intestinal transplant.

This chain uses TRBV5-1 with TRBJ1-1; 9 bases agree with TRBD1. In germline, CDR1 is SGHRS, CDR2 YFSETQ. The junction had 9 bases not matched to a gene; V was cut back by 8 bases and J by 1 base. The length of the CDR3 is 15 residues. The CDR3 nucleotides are TGCGCCAGAACTCAGGGACAGGGAGGGAACACTGAAGCTTTCTTT. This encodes CARTQGQGGNTEAFF.

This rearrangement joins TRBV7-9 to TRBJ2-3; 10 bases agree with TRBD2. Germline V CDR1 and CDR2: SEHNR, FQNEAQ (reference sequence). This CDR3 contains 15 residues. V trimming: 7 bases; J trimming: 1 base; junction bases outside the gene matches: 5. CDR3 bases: TGTGCCAGCAACGAGCGGGGGGGAGGCACAGATACGCAGTATTTT. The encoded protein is CASNERGGGTDTQYF.

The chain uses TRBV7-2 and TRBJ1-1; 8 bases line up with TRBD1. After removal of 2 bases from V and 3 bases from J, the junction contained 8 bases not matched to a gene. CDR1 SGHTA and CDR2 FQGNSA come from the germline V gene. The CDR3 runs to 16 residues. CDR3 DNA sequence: TGTGCCAGCAGCTTAATGCAGGGGGCTTTATACACTGAAGCTTTCTTT. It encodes CASSLMQGALYTEAFF.

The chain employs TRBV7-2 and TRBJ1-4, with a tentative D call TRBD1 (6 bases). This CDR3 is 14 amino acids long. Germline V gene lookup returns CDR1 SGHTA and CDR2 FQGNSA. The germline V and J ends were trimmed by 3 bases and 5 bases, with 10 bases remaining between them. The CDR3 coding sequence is TGTGCCAGCAGCTTGAGGGGGGGGAATGAAAAACTGTTTTTT. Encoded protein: CASSLRGGNEKLFF.

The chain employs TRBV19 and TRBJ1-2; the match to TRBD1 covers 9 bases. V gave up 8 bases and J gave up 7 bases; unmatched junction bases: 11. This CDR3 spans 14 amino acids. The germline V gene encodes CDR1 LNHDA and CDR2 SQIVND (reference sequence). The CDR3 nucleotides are TGTGCCAGTTGCCGGGACAGGGAAATCGGTGGCTACACCTTC. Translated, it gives CASCRDREIGGYTF.

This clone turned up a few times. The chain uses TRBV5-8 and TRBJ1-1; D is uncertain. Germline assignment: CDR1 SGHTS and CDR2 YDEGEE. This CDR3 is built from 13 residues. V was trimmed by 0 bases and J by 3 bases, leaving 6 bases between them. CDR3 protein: CASSLARDTEAFF. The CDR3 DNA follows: TGTGCCAGCAGCTTGGCTCGGGACACTGAAGCTTTCTTT. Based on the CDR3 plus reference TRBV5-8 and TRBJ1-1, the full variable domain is EAGVTQSPTHLIKTRGQQATLRCSPISGHTSVYWYQQALGLGLQFLLWYDEGEERNRGNFPPRFSGRQFPNYSSELNVNALELEDSALYLCASSLARDTEAFFGQGTRLTVV.

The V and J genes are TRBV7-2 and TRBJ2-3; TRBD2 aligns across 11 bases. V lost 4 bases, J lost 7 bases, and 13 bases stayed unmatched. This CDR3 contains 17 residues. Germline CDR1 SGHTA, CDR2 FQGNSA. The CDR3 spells CASSWNSGGATLNTQYF. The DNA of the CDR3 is TGTGCCAGCAGCTGGAATAGCGGGGGGGCCACTCTGAATACGCAGTATTTT.

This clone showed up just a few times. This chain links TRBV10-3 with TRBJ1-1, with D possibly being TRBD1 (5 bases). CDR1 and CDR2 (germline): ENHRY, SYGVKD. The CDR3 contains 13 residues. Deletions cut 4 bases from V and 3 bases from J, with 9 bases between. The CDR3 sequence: CAISVGEDTEAFF. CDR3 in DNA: TGTGCCATCAGTGTAGGGGAGGACACTGAAGCTTTCTTT.

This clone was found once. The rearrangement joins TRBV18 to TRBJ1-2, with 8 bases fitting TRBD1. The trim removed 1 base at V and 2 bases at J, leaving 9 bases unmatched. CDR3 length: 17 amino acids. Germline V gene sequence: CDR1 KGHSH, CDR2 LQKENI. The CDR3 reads CASSPRQGNRENYGYTF. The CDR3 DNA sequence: TGTGCCAGCTCACCACGACAGGGGAATCGGGAAAACTATGGCTACACCTTC.

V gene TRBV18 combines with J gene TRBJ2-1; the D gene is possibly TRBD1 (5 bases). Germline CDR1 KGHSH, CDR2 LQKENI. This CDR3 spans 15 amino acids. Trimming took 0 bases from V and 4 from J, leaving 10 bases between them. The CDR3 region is CASSPPGQIYNEQFF. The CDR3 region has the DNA TGTGCCAGCTCACCACCGGGGCAAATTTACAATGAGCAGTTCTTC.

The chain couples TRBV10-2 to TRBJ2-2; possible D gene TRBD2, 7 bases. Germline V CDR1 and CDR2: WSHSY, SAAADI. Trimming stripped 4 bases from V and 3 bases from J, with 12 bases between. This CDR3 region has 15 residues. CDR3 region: CASSARGADTGELFF. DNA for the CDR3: TGCGCCAGCAGTGCCCGGGGGGCGGACACCGGGGAGCTGTTTTTT.

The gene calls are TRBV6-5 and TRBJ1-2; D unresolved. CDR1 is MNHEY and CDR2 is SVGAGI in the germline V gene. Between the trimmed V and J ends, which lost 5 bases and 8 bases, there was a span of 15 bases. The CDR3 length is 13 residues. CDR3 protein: CASSLNTFGGYTF. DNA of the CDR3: TGTGCCAGCAGTCTAAACACGTTCGGGGGCTACACCTTC.

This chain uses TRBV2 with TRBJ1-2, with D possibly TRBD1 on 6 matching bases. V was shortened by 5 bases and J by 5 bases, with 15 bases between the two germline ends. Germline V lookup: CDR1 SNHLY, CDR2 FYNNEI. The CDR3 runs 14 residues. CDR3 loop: CASSIWTASYGYTF. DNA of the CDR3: TGTGCCAGCAGTATATGGACAGCGTCTTATGGCTACACCTTC. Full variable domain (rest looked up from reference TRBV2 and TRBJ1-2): EPEVTQTPSHQVTQMGQEVILRCVPISNHLYFYWYRQILGQKVEFLVSFYNNEISEKSEIFDDQFSVERPDGSNFTLKIRSTKLEDSAMYFCASSIWTASYGYTFGSGTRLTVV.

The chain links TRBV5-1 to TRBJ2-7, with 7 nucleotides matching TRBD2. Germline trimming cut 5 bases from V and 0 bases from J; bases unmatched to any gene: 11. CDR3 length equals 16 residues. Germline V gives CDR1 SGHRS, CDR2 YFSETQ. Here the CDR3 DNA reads TGCGCCAGCAGTCGCGGATTAGCGGGCTCCTCCTACGAGCAGTACTTC. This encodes CASSRGLAGSSYEQYF.

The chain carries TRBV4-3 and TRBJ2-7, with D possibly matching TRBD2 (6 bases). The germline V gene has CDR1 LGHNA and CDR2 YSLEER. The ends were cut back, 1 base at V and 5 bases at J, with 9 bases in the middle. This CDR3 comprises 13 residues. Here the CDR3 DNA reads TGCGCCAGCAGCCAAGCGCGGGGAGACGAGCAGTACTTC. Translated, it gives CASSQARGDEQYF.

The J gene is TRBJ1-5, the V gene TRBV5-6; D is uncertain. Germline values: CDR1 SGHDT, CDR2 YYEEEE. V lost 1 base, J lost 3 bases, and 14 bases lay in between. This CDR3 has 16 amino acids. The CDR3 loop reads CASSLRFPGNNQPQHF. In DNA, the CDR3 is TGTGCCAGCAGCTTGAGGTTCCCGGGAAACAATCAGCCCCAGCATTTT. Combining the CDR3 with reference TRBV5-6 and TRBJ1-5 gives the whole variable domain DAGVTQSPTHLIKTRGQQVTLRCSPKSGHDTVSWYQQALGQGPQFIFQYYEEEERQRGNFPDRFSGHQFPNYSSELNVNALLLGDSALYLCASSLRFPGNNQPQHFGDGTRLSIL.

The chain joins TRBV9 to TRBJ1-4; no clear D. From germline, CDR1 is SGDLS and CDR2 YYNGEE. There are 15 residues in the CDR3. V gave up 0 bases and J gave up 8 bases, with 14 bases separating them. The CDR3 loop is CASSVAPTRGEKLFF. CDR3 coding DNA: TGTGCCAGCAGCGTAGCTCCGACCAGAGGGGAAAAACTGTTTTTT.

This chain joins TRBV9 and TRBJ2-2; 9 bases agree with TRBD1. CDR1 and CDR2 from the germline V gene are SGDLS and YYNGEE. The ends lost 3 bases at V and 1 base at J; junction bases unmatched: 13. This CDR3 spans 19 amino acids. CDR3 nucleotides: TGTGCCAGCAGCGCCAGTCCTAGGGACAGGGAACGGAACACCGGGGAGCTGTTTTTT. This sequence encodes CASSASPRDRERNTGELFF.